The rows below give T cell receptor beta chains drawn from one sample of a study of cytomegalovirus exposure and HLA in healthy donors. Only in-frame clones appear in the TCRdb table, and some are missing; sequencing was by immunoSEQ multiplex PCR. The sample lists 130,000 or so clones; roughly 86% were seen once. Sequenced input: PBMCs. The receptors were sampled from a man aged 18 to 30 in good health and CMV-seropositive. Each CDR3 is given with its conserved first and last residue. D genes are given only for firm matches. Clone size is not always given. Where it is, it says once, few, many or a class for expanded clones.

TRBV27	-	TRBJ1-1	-	TGTGCCAGCAGACGGTCTACCCTGAACACTGAAGCTTTCTTT	CASRRSTLNTEAFF
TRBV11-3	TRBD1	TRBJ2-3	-	TGTGCCAGCAGCTTCGGAACCGGACAGGGCACAGATACGCAGTATTTT	CASSFGTGQGTDTQYF
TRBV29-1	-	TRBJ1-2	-	TGCAGCGTTGAAGATGGGGGCACTCTGGGGGATTATGGCTACACCTTC	CSVEDGGTLGDYGYTF
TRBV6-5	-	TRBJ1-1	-	TGTGCCAGCAGTTACGACGGGGGAAACACTGAAGCTTTCTTT	CASSYDGGNTEAFF
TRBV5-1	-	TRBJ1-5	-	TGCGCCAGCAGCTTGGGGGTTCAGGGGAGCAATCAGCCCCAGCATTTT	CASSLGVQGSNQPQHF
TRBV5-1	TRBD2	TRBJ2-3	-	TGCGCCAGCAGCAATCTAGCGGGTACAGATACGCAGTATTTT	CASSNLAGTDTQYF
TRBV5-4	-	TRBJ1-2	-	TGTGCCAGCAGCCCCAACAGAGAGAACTATGGCTACACCTTC	CASSPNRENYGYTF
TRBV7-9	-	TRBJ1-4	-	TGTGCCAGCAGCTTTTCCAGTCTTAATGAAAAACTGTTTTTT	CASSFSSLNEKLFF
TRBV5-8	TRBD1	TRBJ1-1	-	TGTGCCAGCAGGCGGACAGGGAACACTGAAGCTTTCTTT	CASRRTGNTEAFF
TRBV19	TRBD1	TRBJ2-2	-	TGTGCCGGGGGACAGGGAACCGGGGAGCTGTTTTTT	CAGGQGTGELFF
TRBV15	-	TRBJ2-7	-	TGTGCCACCAGCAGAGAAGGGGGAGCCTACGAGCAGTACTTC	CATSREGGAYEQYF
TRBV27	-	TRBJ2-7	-	TGTGCCAGCAGTTTATCGGCGGGCGAGCAGTACTTC	CASSLSAGEQYF
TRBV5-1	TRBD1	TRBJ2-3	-	TGCGCCAGCAGCTTGGGACAGGGGATTAGCACAGATACGCAGTATTTT	CASSLGQGISTDTQYF
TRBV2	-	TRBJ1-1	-	TGTGCCAGCAGTGGGGCACAGACAGGGAACACTGAAGCTTTCTTT	CASSGAQTGNTEAFF
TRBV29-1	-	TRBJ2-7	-	TGCAGCGTTGACCACGAGGGGACTTACGAGCAGTACTTC	CSVDHEGTYEQYF
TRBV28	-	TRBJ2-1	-	TGTGCCAGCAGTTTTCGTTTGTCAAGGGGTTTGGGTGAGCAGTTCTTC	CASSFRLSRGLGEQFF
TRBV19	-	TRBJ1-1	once	TGTGCCAGTAGTGTTAAAGGAGACACTGAAGCTTTCTTT	CASSVKGDTEAFF
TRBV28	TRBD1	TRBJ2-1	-	TGTGCCAGCAGTTATGGACAGGGAGATAATGAGCAGTTCTTC	CASSYGQGDNEQFF
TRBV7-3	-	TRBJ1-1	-	TGTGCCAGCAGCTTAATGAGGTGGCCAGACACTGAAGCTTTCTTT	CASSLMRWPDTEAFF
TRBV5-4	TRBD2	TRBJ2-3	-	TGTGCCAGCAGCTCGACTAGCGGGCCCACAGATACGCAGTATTTT	CASSSTSGPTDTQYF
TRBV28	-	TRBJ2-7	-	TGTGCCAGCAGTGCCCCGAGTGAGGTGAAACACGAGCAGTACTTC	CASSAPSEVKHEQYF